One T cell receptor beta chain is described in this entry. Profiled with immunoSEQ multiplex PCR; TCRdb holds only in-frame clones, not every one. The sample lists a few hundred thousand clones; roughly 90% were seen once. The sample comes from a study of blood T cell repertoires in COVID-19. Turning to the study itself: Samples representing acute and convalescent COVID-19 were sourced from the United States, Italy and Spain.

Trimming pared 5 bases from V and 7 bases from J, leaving 18 bases between. This CDR3 has 14 residues. Germline V gene sequence: CDR1 SGHTA, CDR2 FQGTGA. Sequencing was done on a sample of peripheral blood. The chain carries TRBV7-3 and TRBJ2-7, with D possibly matching TRBD2 (6 bases). The TCR comes from a man between 18 and 29 years old who had recovered from COVID-19. CDR3 in amino acids: CASSPGGLAGEQYF. The CDR3, as DNA: TGTGCCAGCAGCCCCGGGGGACTGGCGGGAGAGCAGTACTTC.